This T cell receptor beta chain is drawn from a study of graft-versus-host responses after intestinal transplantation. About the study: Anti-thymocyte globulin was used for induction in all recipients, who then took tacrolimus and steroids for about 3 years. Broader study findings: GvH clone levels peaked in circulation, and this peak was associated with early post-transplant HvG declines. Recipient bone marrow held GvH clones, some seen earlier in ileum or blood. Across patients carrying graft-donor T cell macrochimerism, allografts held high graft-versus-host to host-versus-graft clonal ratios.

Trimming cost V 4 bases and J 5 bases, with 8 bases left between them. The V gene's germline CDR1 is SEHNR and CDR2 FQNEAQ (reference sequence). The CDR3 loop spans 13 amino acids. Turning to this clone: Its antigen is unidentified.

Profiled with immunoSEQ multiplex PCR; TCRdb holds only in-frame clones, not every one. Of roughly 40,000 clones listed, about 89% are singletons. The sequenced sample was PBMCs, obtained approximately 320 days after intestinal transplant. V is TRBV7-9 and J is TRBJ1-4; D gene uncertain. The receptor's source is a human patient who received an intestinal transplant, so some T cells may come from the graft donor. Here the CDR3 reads CASSYGLNEKLFF. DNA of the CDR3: TGTGCCAGCAGCTACGGATTAAATGAAAAACTGTTTTTT.